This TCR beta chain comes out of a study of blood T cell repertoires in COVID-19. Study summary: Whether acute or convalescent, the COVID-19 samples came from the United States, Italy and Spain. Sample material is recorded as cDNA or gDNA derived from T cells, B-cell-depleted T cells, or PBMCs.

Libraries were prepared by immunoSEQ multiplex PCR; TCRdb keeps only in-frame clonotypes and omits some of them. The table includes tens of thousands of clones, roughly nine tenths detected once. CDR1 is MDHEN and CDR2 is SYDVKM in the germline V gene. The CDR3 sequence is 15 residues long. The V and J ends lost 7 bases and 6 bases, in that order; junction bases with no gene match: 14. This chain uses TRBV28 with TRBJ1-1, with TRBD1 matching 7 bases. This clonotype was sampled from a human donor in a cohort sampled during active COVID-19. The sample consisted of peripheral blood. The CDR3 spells CASTPSRGVKPEAFF. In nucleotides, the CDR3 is TGTGCCAGCACCCCGTCCAGGGGGGTGAAGCCTGAAGCTTTCTTT. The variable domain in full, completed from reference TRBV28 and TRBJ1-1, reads DVKVTQSSRYLVKRTGEKVFLECVQDMDHENMFWYRQDPGLGLRLIYFSYDVKMKEKGDIPEGYSVSREKKERFSLILESASTNQTSMYLCASTPSRGVKPEAFFGQGTRLTVV.